These 24 T cell receptor beta chains were sequenced from one sample in a study of T cells in narcolepsy. Clones were read by immunoSEQ multiplex PCR, and TCRdb kept only the in-frame ones, dropping some. The data contain fewer than 30,000 clones, 85% of them singletons. Input material: memory (CD45RA-) CD4+ T cells from blood. All receptors come from a human donor in good health.

This clone was counted only a few times. The chain links TRBV10-3 to TRBJ2-7; D might be TRBD1 (6 bases). V shed 10 bases and J shed 0 bases, with 16 bases lying between them. In germline, CDR1 is ENHRY, CDR2 SYGVKD. CDR3 size: 14 residues. The CDR3 sequence: CASKGDGDSYEQYF. The CDR3 DNA is TGTGCCAGCAAGGGGGATGGGGACTCCTACGAGCAGTACTTC.

DNA for the CDR3: TGTGCCAGTCTATCTTTGGGATCTGGGGCCAACGTCCTGACTTTC. Translation gives CASLSLGSGANVLTF. This rearrangement joins TRBV6-6 to TRBJ2-6; D not resolved. The V end lost 9 bases, the J end lost 1 base, and 13 bases lay between the germline ends. The CDR3 runs to 15 residues. CDR1 is MNHNY, CDR2 SVGAGI, per germline (reference sequence).

The chain is built from TRBV28 and TRBJ2-2; D is uncertain. The germline V gene has CDR1 MDHEN and CDR2 SYDVKM. V gave up 5 bases and J gave up 5 bases, with 6 bases separating them. The CDR3 runs to 12 residues. CDR3 DNA sequence: TGTGCCAGCAGTATTCTGACCGGGGAGCTGTTTTTT. Translating it yields CASSILTGELFF.

This rearrangement joins TRBV4-2 to TRBJ2-7; maybe TRBD2 (6 bases). CDR3 size: 16 residues. In germline, CDR1 is LGHNA, CDR2 YNFKEQ. V was clipped by 1 base and J by 3 bases, with 16 bases between them. CDR3 nucleotides: TGTGCCAGCAGCCAAGGGTCCGGCATGGGAGGCTACGAGCAGTACTTC. This encodes CASSQGSGMGGYEQYF.

The chain recombines TRBV6-6 with TRBJ1-4; no firm D call. Germline assignment: CDR1 MNHNY and CDR2 SVGAGI (reference sequence). The CDR3 runs to 14 residues. Trimming removed 6 bases from V and 0 bases from J, with 8 bases in between. The chain's CDR3 is CASSFRTTNEKLFF. The CDR3 bases are TGTGCCAGCAGCTTCAGGACAACTAATGAAAAACTGTTTTTT.

This chain joins TRBV10-2 and TRBJ2-5; TRBD2 matches at 10 bases. Per germline, CDR1 WSHSY and CDR2 SAAADI. V was pared by 7 bases and J by 5 bases, with 13 bases of the junction left unmatched. The CDR3 covers 16 residues. The CDR3 sequence is CASTDVPSGSWETQYF. DNA of the CDR3: TGCGCCAGCACAGATGTACCTAGCGGGAGCTGGGAGACCCAGTACTTC.

The chain couples TRBV7-6 to TRBJ2-1, with a tentative D call TRBD2 (6 bases). With 3 bases removed from V and 8 bases from J, the gap between germline ends came to 17 bases. Germline values: CDR1 SGHVS, CDR2 FNYEAQ. CDR3 length: 15 residues. The DNA for the CDR3 is TGTGCCAGCAGCTTGGGCGGAGTGGGAGGTCATGAGCAGTTCTTC. Encoded protein: CASSLGGVGGHEQFF.

The rearrangement joins TRBV28 to TRBJ2-7; D is unresolved. The V end was cut by 4 bases, the J end by 9 bases, with 10 bases between. The germline V gene encodes CDR1 MDHEN and CDR2 SYDVKM. The CDR3 runs to 11 residues. The CDR3 DNA follows: TGTGCCAGCAGTTCCATACCGGGGCAGTACTTC. This gives the protein CASSSIPGQYF.

The chain carries TRBV15 and TRBJ1-1; 8 bases line up with TRBD1. The CDR3 totals 18 residues. J gave up 8 bases and V 5 bases, and 22 bases lay outside the gene matches. The germline CDR1 and CDR2 sequences are LNHNV and YYDKDF (reference sequence). CDR3 loop: CATSETGQTGDRKREAFF. The CDR3 DNA reads TGTGCCACCAGCGAAACAGGGCAGACAGGGGACCGGAAACGCGAAGCTTTCTTT. Full variable domain (outside the CDR3, taken from reference TRBV15 and TRBJ1-1): DAMVIQNPRYQVTQFGKPVTLSCSQTLNHNVMYWYQQKSSQAPKLLFHYYDKDFNNEADTPDNFQSRRPNTSFCFLDIRSPGLGDTAMYLCATSETGQTGDRKREAFFGQGTRLTVV.

The J gene is TRBJ2-2, the V gene TRBV2; TRBD1 is a possible D gene (6 bases). The CDR3 has 15 amino acids. The V gene's germline CDR1 is SNHLY and CDR2 FYNNEI. V dropped 4 bases and J dropped 6 bases, with 15 bases sitting between them. The CDR3 region has the DNA TGTGCCAGCAGTGCAACAGGGTTGCGTGCCGGGGAGCTGTTTTTT. It codes for CASSATGLRAGELFF.

V usage is TRBV11-1 and J usage is TRBJ2-1, with 14 positions matching TRBD2. The J segment lost 6 bases and the V segment lost 7 bases, leaving 5 bases of the junction unmatched. There are 15 residues in the CDR3. Germline V gene sequence: CDR1 SGHAT, CDR2 FQDESV (reference sequence). The CDR3 loop is CASTRLAGGSNEQFF. CDR3 sequence (DNA): TGTGCCAGCACCCGACTAGCGGGAGGGAGCAATGAGCAGTTCTTC. Combining the CDR3 with reference TRBV11-1 and TRBJ2-1 gives the whole variable domain EAEVAQSPRYKITEKSQAVAFWCDPISGHATLYWYRQILGQGPELLVQFQDESVVDDSQLPKDRFSAERLKGVDSTLKIQPAELGDSAMYLCASTRLAGGSNEQFFGPGTRLTVL.

The gene calls are TRBV6-6 and TRBJ1-2; TRBD1 matches at 8 bases. The CDR3 runs 13 residues. Trimming cost V 5 bases and J 7 bases; bases outside gene matches: 6. Per the germline V gene, CDR1 is MNHNY and CDR2 is SVGAGI (reference sequence). CDR3 amino acids: CASSPDRGGGYTF. In DNA form, the CDR3 reads TGTGCCAGCAGTCCCGACAGGGGCGGTGGCTACACCTTC.

The chain links TRBV11-2 to TRBJ2-7; D is undetermined. The CDR3 has 15 residues. V was clipped by 0 bases and J by 6 bases, with 15 bases between them. Germline CDR1 reads SGHAT; CDR2 reads FQNNGV. DNA of the CDR3: TGTGCCAGCAGCTTAGAGGGTAGCACCAGGTCCGAGCAGTACTTC. It yields the protein CASSLEGSTRSEQYF.

V and J are TRBV28 and TRBJ2-3; TRBD1 might be the D (5 bases). The CDR3 length is 15 residues. V was cut by 6 bases and J by 4 bases, with 17 bases left in between. Germline CDR1 reads MDHEN; CDR2 reads SYDVKM. For the CDR3, the DNA is TGTGCCAGCAGCAAGACAGCTTCCCGCGCAGATACGCAGTATTTT. Amino acids: CASSKTASRADTQYF.

The chain carries TRBV15 and TRBJ1-4; 7 bases agree with TRBD1. The CDR3 has 15 amino acids. The germline CDR1 and CDR2 sequences are LNHNV and YYDKDF (reference sequence). The J segment lost 3 bases and the V segment lost 2 bases, leaving 3 bases of the junction unmatched. This CDR3 is CATSRNRGANEKLFF. The CDR3, as DNA: TGTGCCACCAGCAGAAACAGGGGAGCTAATGAAAAACTGTTTTTT.

The chain is built from TRBV5-4 and TRBJ2-5, with D perhaps matching TRBD1 or TRBD2 (5 bases each). Germline CDR1 reads SGHNT; CDR2 reads YYREEE (reference sequence). Trimming left V 5 bases short and J 7 bases short, with 15 bases between. This CDR3 has 13 residues. The CDR3 is CASRSVTGTTQYF. The CDR3 nucleotides read TGTGCCAGCAGGTCTGTCACGGGGACGACCCAGTACTTC. Using reference TRBV5-4 and TRBJ2-5 for the parts outside the CDR3, the full variable domain is ETGVTQSPTHLIKTRGQQVTLRCSSQSGHNTVSWYQQALGQGPQFIFQYYREEENGRGNFPPRFSGLQFPNYSSELNVNALELDDSALYLCASRSVTGTTQYFGPGTRLLVL.

The rearrangement links TRBV21-1 to TRBJ2-5. TRBV21-1 is designated a pseudogene. CDR3 length equals 13 residues. The CDR3 sequence: CASTEREQETQYF. The DNA for the CDR3 is TGTGCCAGCACAGAAAGAGAACAAGAGACCCAGTACTTC.

This clone was observed a single time. The chain combines TRBV4-1 with TRBJ2-1; the D gene is possibly TRBD2 (6 bases). Germline values: CDR1 MGHRA, CDR2 YSYEKL. The V gene lost 2 bases and the J gene lost 4 bases, with 9 bases spanning the gap. The CDR3 consists of 14 residues. The CDR3 sequence: CASSQIAGYNEQFF. For the CDR3, the DNA is TGCGCCAGCAGCCAAATTGCGGGATACAATGAGCAGTTCTTC.

The chain employs TRBV28 and TRBJ2-7; possibly TRBD2 for D (6 bases). Trimming removed 4 bases from V and 6 bases from J, with 7 bases in between. The germline CDR1 and CDR2 sequences are MDHEN and SYDVKM. This CDR3 has 11 amino acids. CDR3 in DNA: TGTGCCAGCAGTTGGAGGGGCGAGCAGTACTTC. Translated: CASSWRGEQYF.

The chain carries TRBV19 and TRBJ1-2, with a tentative D call TRBD1 (6 bases). CDR3 length: 15 residues. The V gene lost 1 base and the J gene lost 2 bases, with 11 bases spanning the gap. CDR1 and CDR2 (germline): LNHDA, SQIVND (reference sequence). CDR3 loop: CASSIGNRVNYGYTF. CDR3 sequence (DNA): TGTGCCAGTAGTATAGGGAACAGGGTGAACTATGGCTACACCTTC.

This clone was counted once. The DNA for the CDR3 is TGTGCCTGGAGGGCCGGGACAGGGGCAACCTACGAGCAGTACTTC. Protein sequence: CAWRAGTGATYEQYF. V usage is TRBV30 and J usage is TRBJ2-7, with TRBD1 matching 10 bases. V was clipped by 3 bases and J by 2 bases; unmatched bases: 7. In germline, CDR1 is GTSNPN, CDR2 SVGIG (reference sequence). This CDR3 is built from 15 residues.

The chain uses TRBV19 and TRBJ2-3, with TRBD2 matching 9 bases. The CDR3 sequence is 15 residues long. From germline, CDR1 is LNHDA and CDR2 SQIVND (reference sequence). V shed 1 base and J 1 base; nucleotides not matched to a gene: 0. The CDR3 region has the DNA TGTGCCAGTAGTATAGGCGGGAGGGGCACAGATACGCAGTATTTT. Its translation: CASSIGGRGTDTQYF.

V and J are TRBV9 and TRBJ2-5; 10 nucleotides line up with TRBD2. CDR3 length: 17 residues. Germline V lookup: CDR1 SGDLS, CDR2 YYNGEE. J was trimmed by 4 bases and V by 0 bases; bases with no gene match: 9. The CDR3 region has the DNA TGTGCCAGCAGCGTAGGAGGGGCCAGCGGGAGGGTAGAGACCCAGTACTTC. This codes for CASSVGGASGRVETQYF.

The chain uses TRBV15 and TRBJ1-4; D is unclear. Germline V gene sequence: CDR1 LNHNV, CDR2 YYDKDF (reference sequence). V was trimmed by 0 bases and J by 6 bases, leaving 11 bases between them. This CDR3 comprises 15 residues. The CDR3 nucleotides are TGTGCCACCAGCAGAGATGACCCCTGGGATGAAAAACTGTTTTTT. Residues: CATSRDDPWDEKLFF.